These T cell receptor beta chains were read from a single sample in a study of blood T cell repertoires in COVID-19. Sequencing used immunoSEQ multiplex PCR; TCRdb keeps in-frame clones, though not all of them. This table has approximately 190,000 clones, 82% appearing once. The sequenced sample consisted of peripheral blood. The receptors were gathered from a human donor with acute or convalescent COVID-19. The donor label of this sample is uncertain. Each CDR3 is given with its conserved first and last residue. D genes are given only for firm matches. Part of the rows lack a size; the others show once, few, many or a class for expanded clones.

J: TRBJ2-3
V: TRBV6-2/TRBV6-3
size: .
D: TRBD2
CDR3: CASSWTSSRRGYF
DNA: TGTGCCAGCAGTTGGACTAGCTCAAGACGAGGGTATTTT

J: TRBJ1-4
V: TRBV19
size: .
D: .
CDR3: CASSIGTGILEKLFF
DNA: TGTGCCAGTAGTATAGGCACAGGGATATTGGAAAAACTGTTTTTT

J: TRBJ2-7
V: TRBV18
size: .
D: .
CDR3: CASSPLGGYEQYF
DNA: TGTGCCAGCTCCCCGCTGGGGGGCTACGAGCAGTACTTC

J: TRBJ2-2
V: TRBV6-2/TRBV6-3
size: .
D: .
CDR3: CASSRAGYTGELFF
DNA: TGTGCCAGCAGTCGAGCGGGTTACACCGGGGAGCTGTTTTTT

J: TRBJ2-3
V: TRBV6-5
size: .
D: TRBD1
CDR3: CASSYSGQATDTQYF
DNA: TGTGCCAGCAGTTATTCGGGACAGGCCACAGATACGCAGTATTTT

J: TRBJ2-1
V: TRBV24-1
size: .
D: .
CDR3: CATSGGIGGNNEQFF
DNA: TGTGCCACCAGTGGGGGGATTGGGGGGAACAATGAGCAGTTCTTC

J: TRBJ1-6
V: TRBV28
size: .
D: TRBD1
CDR3: CASRGQADNSPLHF
DNA: TGTGCCAGCAGGGGACAGGCAGATAATTCACCCCTCCACTTT

J: TRBJ2-7
V: TRBV5-1
size: .
D: .
CDR3: CASSWTGSYPYEQYF
DNA: TGCGCCAGCAGCTGGACCGGGAGTTACCCCTACGAGCAGTACTTC

J: TRBJ2-7
V: TRBV7-2
size: .
D: TRBD1
CDR3: CASSLAGTGRTYEQYF
DNA: TGTGCCAGCAGCTTAGCAGGGACAGGGAGGACCTACGAGCAGTACTTC

J: TRBJ1-5
V: TRBV2
size: .
D: TRBD1
CDR3: CATGQGGNQPQHF
DNA: TGTGCCACGGGACAGGGCGGCAATCAGCCCCAGCATTTT

J: TRBJ1-1
V: TRBV29-1
size: .
D: TRBD1
CDR3: CSGDRGNTEAFF
DNA: TGCAGCGGCGACAGGGGGAACACTGAAGCTTTCTTT

J: TRBJ1-1
V: TRBV21-1
size: .
D: .
CDR3: CASRPHVRTEAFF
DNA: TGTGCCAGCAGGCCCCACGTTCGGACTGAAGCTTTCTTT

J: TRBJ1-3
V: TRBV12-5
size: once
D: .
CDR3: CASGLGQVSGNTIYF
DNA: TGTGCTAGTGGTTTGGGACAGGTTTCTGGAAACACCATATATTTT

J: TRBJ2-1
V: TRBV3-1/TRBV3-2
size: .
D: .
CDR3: CASSQEPRAGSKFF
DNA: TGTGCCAGCAGCCAAGAGCCCCGGGCGGGATCGAAGTTCTTC

J: TRBJ1-1
V: TRBV15
size: .
D: .
CDR3: CATSRDPGWNTEAFF
DNA: TGTGCCACCAGCAGAGATCCAGGATGGAACACTGAAGCTTTCTTT

J: TRBJ2-1
V: TRBV7-2
size: .
D: TRBD2
CDR3: CASSQLAGGINEQFF
DNA: TGTGCCAGCAGCCAACTAGCGGGAGGAATCAATGAGCAGTTCTTC

J: TRBJ2-5
V: TRBV9
size: .
D: .
CDR3: CASSPKPFQETQYF
DNA: TGTGCCAGCAGCCCAAAGCCGTTTCAAGAGACCCAGTACTTC

J: TRBJ2-2
V: TRBV6-6
size: .
D: .
CDR3: CASSYGQGSGELFF
DNA: TGTGCCAGCAGTTACGGGCAGGGCAGCGGGGAGCTGTTTTTT

J: TRBJ1-3
V: TRBV2
size: .
D: .
CDR3: CASLRRGHTIYF
DNA: TGTGCCAGCCTCCGGCGGGGGCACACCATATATTTT

J: TRBJ2-1
V: TRBV6-5
size: .
D: .
CDR3: CASGGGRSYEQFF
DNA: TGTGCCAGCGGGGGGGGGCGCAGCTATGAGCAGTTCTTC

J: TRBJ2-7
V: TRBV6-5
size: .
D: .
CDR3: CASSYNRGPYEQYF
DNA: TGTGCCAGCAGTTACAACCGGGGTCCCTACGAGCAGTACTTC

J: TRBJ1-5
V: TRBV30
size: .
D: .
CDR3: CAWSPGFDQPQHF
DNA: TGTGCCTGGAGTCCAGGTTTCGACCAGCCCCAGCATTTT

J: TRBJ1-4
V: TRBV9
size: .
D: TRBD1
CDR3: CASSVGGQGDEKLFF
DNA: TGTGCCAGCAGCGTAGGGGGACAGGGAGACGAAAAACTGTTTTTT

J: TRBJ2-1
V: TRBV5-6
size: .
D: .
CDR3: CASSLEGGAVNEQFF
DNA: TGTGCCAGCAGCTTGGAGGGCGGGGCGGTCAATGAGCAGTTCTTC

J: TRBJ1-3
V: TRBV27
size: few
D: .
CDR3: CASRGHSGNTIYF
DNA: TGTGCCAGCAGGGGACACTCTGGAAACACCATATATTTT

J: TRBJ2-3
V: TRBV5-6
size: .
D: TRBD2
CDR3: CASSWGTSGTTDTQYF
DNA: TGTGCCAGCAGCTGGGGGACTAGCGGAACCACAGATACGCAGTATTTT

J: TRBJ2-1
V: TRBV29-1
size: .
D: .
CDR3: CSVSLVSSYNEQFF
DNA: TGCAGCGTTAGCCTAGTGAGCTCCTACAATGAGCAGTTCTTC

J: TRBJ2-7
V: TRBV3-1/TRBV3-2
size: .
D: .
CDR3: CASSHSLEQYF
DNA: TGTGCCAGCAGCCATTCCCTCGAGCAGTACTTC

J: TRBJ2-3
V: TRBV27
size: .
D: .
CDR3: CASSLSRGRTDTQYF
DNA: TGTGCCAGCAGTTTAAGCAGGGGACGGACAGATACGCAGTATTTT

J: TRBJ1-4
V: TRBV10-3
size: .
D: .
CDR3: CAISPGGKLFF
DNA: TGTGCCATCAGCCCCGGGGGAAAACTGTTTTTT

J: TRBJ2-3
V: TRBV28
size: .
D: TRBD2
CDR3: CASSLEREDTDTQYF
DNA: TGTGCCAGCAGTTTGGAGCGGGAGGACACAGATACGCAGTATTTT

J: TRBJ2-3
V: TRBV2
size: .
D: TRBD2
CDR3: CASRVSSGRAPSTQYF
DNA: TGTGCCAGCAGAGTTTCTAGCGGGAGGGCCCCAAGTACGCAGTATTTT

J: TRBJ2-1
V: TRBV5-1
size: .
D: .
CDR3: CASSLAQGSEQFF
DNA: TGCGCCAGCAGCTTGGCACAGGGAAGTGAGCAGTTCTTC

J: TRBJ2-1
V: TRBV6-6
size: .
D: .
CDR3: CASSLEAIREQFF
DNA: TGTGCCAGCAGCCTAGAGGCCATTCGCGAGCAGTTCTTC

J: TRBJ2-5
V: TRBV10-3
size: .
D: TRBD1
CDR3: CAIRQGAGETQYF
DNA: TGTGCCATCAGACAGGGGGCCGGGGAGACCCAGTACTTC

J: TRBJ2-5
V: TRBV5-1
size: .
D: TRBD2
CDR3: CASSLSLRASGSGETQYF
DNA: TGCGCCAGCAGCTTGTCCCTGAGGGCCAGCGGGAGTGGGGAGACCCAGTACTTC

J: TRBJ2-3
V: TRBV9
size: .
D: .
CDR3: CASSVDLATDTQYF
DNA: TGTGCCAGCAGCGTAGATCTAGCCACAGATACGCAGTATTTT

J: TRBJ2-7
V: TRBV10-3
size: .
D: TRBD2
CDR3: CAISESTSGRGYEQYF
DNA: TGTGCCATCAGTGAGTCTACTAGCGGGAGAGGGTACGAGCAGTACTTC

J: TRBJ1-5
V: TRBV7-6
size: .
D: TRBD1
CDR3: CASSSGQGSNQPQHF
DNA: TGTGCCAGCAGCTCCGGACAGGGGAGCAATCAGCCCCAGCATTTT

J: TRBJ2-2
V: TRBV7-6
size: .
D: TRBD1
CDR3: CASSYRGYTGELFF
DNA: TGTGCCAGCAGTTACAGGGGGTACACCGGGGAGCTGTTTTTT

J: TRBJ2-3
V: TRBV18
size: .
D: .
CDR3: CASSRPRGSTDTQYF
DNA: TGTGCCAGCTCACGACCGCGGGGTAGCACAGATACGCAGTATTTT

J: TRBJ2-2
V: TRBV18
size: .
D: .
CDR3: CASSPPGRDSGELFF
DNA: TGTGCCAGCTCACCACCGGGAAGGGACTCCGGGGAGCTGTTTTTT

J: TRBJ2-7
V: TRBV5-6
size: .
D: TRBD1
CDR3: CASHDRVDYEQYF
DNA: TGTGCCAGCCACGACAGGGTGGACTACGAGCAGTACTTC

J: TRBJ1-1
V: TRBV7-6
size: .
D: .
CDR3: CASSPPAGLGTEAFF
DNA: TGTGCCAGCAGCCCACCAGCGGGGTTGGGCACTGAAGCTTTCTTT

J: TRBJ2-2
V: TRBV7-3
size: few
D: .
CDR3: CASSSSGGPGELFF
DNA: TGTGCCAGCAGCTCGTCCGGGGGACCCGGGGAGCTGTTTTTT

J: TRBJ1-2
V: TRBV7-9
size: .
D: .
CDR3: CASSLSGDYGYTF
DNA: TGTGCCAGCAGCTTATCAGGGGACTATGGCTACACCTTC

J: TRBJ1-1
V: TRBV29-1
size: .
D: TRBD1
CDR3: CSVRTGANTEAFF
DNA: TGCAGCGTGAGGACAGGGGCGAACACTGAAGCTTTCTTT

J: TRBJ2-3
V: TRBV5-4
size: .
D: .
CDR3: CASSLESGRATQYF
DNA: TGTGCCAGCAGCTTGGAAAGTGGGCGGGCTACGCAGTATTTT

J: TRBJ2-1
V: TRBV5-5
size: .
D: .
CDR3: CASSFQGYNEQFF
DNA: TGTGCCAGCAGCTTTCAGGGGTACAATGAGCAGTTCTTC

J: TRBJ2-7
V: TRBV7-9
size: .
D: TRBD1
CDR3: CASSQGGSNDEQYF
DNA: TGTGCCAGCAGCCAAGGGGGCTCAAACGACGAGCAGTACTTC